Sequencing of this T cell receptor (beta chain) was carried out in a study of blood T cells in healthy people across ages (dated by TCRdb to between 2014 and 2017). Context from the whole study: In model experiments, roughly one uniquely barcoded TCR beta cDNA molecule per two T cells was captured by template switching. Age-related changes in TCR beta repertoire diversity were measured in the study by deep sequencing normalized with unique cDNA molecular identifiers. Donors were grouped into four age groups: young (average 16 years), middle-aged (about 40), aged (over 55) and long-lived (approximately 75). To avoid experimental bias, donors of different ages were distributed randomly across sequencing lanes. Two additional independent replicas of 1 million unique cDNA reads from the same blood draw were analyzed for two donors (one aged 18 to 29 and one aged 80 or older). Overall study results and their limits: Observed TCR beta diversity per million T cells fell roughly linearly with age, and a significant reduction was already apparent by age about 43. Observed TCR beta diversity correlated strongly with the percentage of naive T cells measured by flow cytometry. Because profiling used bulk unsorted PBMCs, naive and antigen-experienced compartments could not be compared conclusively. Estimates of total diversity based on one million sequenced T cells were regarded as lower bounds and as underestimates. The CMV infection status of donors was not known, potentially confounding age-related changes in expanded clonotypes. Compared with the aged group, more naive CD4+ T cells, fewer expanded clones and increased TCR diversity were shown by the long-lived group, suggesting age selection.

Library method: 5' RACE. The sequencer listed for this sample is Illumina HiSeq 2500. A second PCR of about 7 to 12 cycles was run with a J-beta primer mix and a sample-barcoded 5' primer. A template-switch 5' adaptor carrying 12 random nucleotides introduced a unique molecular identifier onto each TCR beta cDNA molecule. Each sample yielded at least 3 million CDR3-containing paired-end reads. First-strand cDNA was synthesized from all RNA with the Mint cDNA synthesis kit, primed by a TRBC-specific oligonucleotide. Following uracil-DNA glycosylase treatment, all cDNA underwent a first 18-cycle PCR with the universal primers M1SS and BC2_uni_R. The original methods were these. Normalization of each sample was performed by random selection of 1 million high-quality reads, each carrying a distinct molecular identifier. Instead of being binned into consensus sequences, reads that shared molecular identifiers were thrown out. MiTCR, run with a Q25 quality threshold and the strictest error-elimination algorithm, handled CDR3 identification, clonotype clustering and error correction. A nonparametric unseen species model with Euler transformation was used to estimate a lower bound on total TCR beta diversity. The raw public reads went through TCRdb reprocessing: fastp at Q25, MiXCR clone calling, in-frame beta chains kept. When rows share a CDR3 protein, they turn into one entry using the most common DNA and genes. TCRdb's processing, not the study's, gives the V and J calls here. In all, the sample holds 1.5 million to 2 million distinct CDR3 sequences, and 49% of those were seen once. About 2.1% of the sample belongs to the ten largest clones.

About this clonotype: Which antigen it targets is not known. Per-nucleotide qualities are absent, and no much larger clonotype sits a single base away.

Compared with germline, V lacks 10 bases and J lacks 1 base; bases without a gene match: 12. The germline V gene (reference sequence) gives CDR1 as SEHNR and CDR2 as FQNEAQ. The CDR3 sequence holds 15 residues, the cysteine and phenylalanine included. Just the 45-base CDR3 DNA is kept, in frame starting at base 1. The donors were around 39 Caucasian individuals from Russia, aged roughly 6 to 100 years, who were systemically healthy. About 9.8 milliliters of peripheral blood were drawn from each donor into EDTA-treated Vacutainer tubes. Ficoll-Paque density-gradient centrifugation was used to isolate PBMCs, with at least 6.5 million per sample. Trizol reagent was used to extract total RNA from PBMCs, with at least 6 micrograms per sample. The percentages of naive CD45RAhigh/CD27high T cells were determined by flow cytometry on a PBMC aliquot from every donor.

The chain is made from TRBV7-9 and TRBJ2-5; TRBD2 matches 7 bases in the middle. The receptor was isolated from a woman in her thirties or forties in good health. Sequenced: blood. DNA sequence: TGTGCCACCGACTGGGGGGGACGTAGCCAAGAGACCCAGTACTTC. Its protein product is CATDWGGRSQETQYF.